The 3 T cell receptor beta chains below were found in one sample sequenced in a study of T cells in Graves' hyperthyroidism and ophthalmopathy. RNA transcripts yielded amplified TCR beta CDR3 regions. The TCR CDR3 was amplified in a first-round RT-PCR using the HTBI primer set. TCRdb itself ran the multiplex PCR reads through MiXCR, one entry per CDR3 protein. The repertoire includes 600,000 to 850,000 distinct CDR3 sequences, about 19% of them detected once, and 16% sits in the top ten. The source material was blood. The receptors were sampled from a woman in her forties or fifties with Graves' hyperthyroidism that later progressed to Graves' ophthalmopathy.

The V and J genes are TRBV10-3 and TRBJ1-4; D is undetermined. Germline V gene sequence: CDR1 ENHRY, CDR2 SYGVKD. V shed 2 bases and J shed 8 bases, with 6 bases lying between them. This CDR3 spans 12 amino acids. As DNA, the CDR3 is TGTGCCATCAGTGAGGACGACGAAAAACTGTTTTTT. This gives the protein CAISEDDEKLFF.

This clonotype has more than one count but fewer than ten. The chain has TRBV29-1 and TRBJ1-1, with a possible D match to TRBD1 (5 bases). The V gene's germline CDR1 is SQVTM and CDR2 ANQGSEA. The CDR3 is made up of 12 amino acids. The CDR3 region is CSVGGAYTEAFF. CDR3 bases: TGCAGTGTCGGGGGAGCCTACACTGAAGCTTTCTTT.

In this sample, this clonotype turned up a few times. The V gene is TRBV29-1, the J gene TRBJ2-1; 13 positions match TRBD2. The junction had 5 bases not matched to a gene; V was cut back by 6 bases and J by 6 bases. In germline, CDR1 is SQVTM, CDR2 ANQGSEA. The CDR3 runs 14 residues. As DNA, the CDR3 is TGCAGCGTGGGGACTAGCGGGGCGGGCAATGAGCAGTTCTTC. Translated: CSVGTSGAGNEQFF.